One and the same sample provided the 5 T cell receptor beta chains below, sequenced in a study of OX40 agonist ivuxolimab in advanced cancers. Data came from immunoSEQ multiplex PCR; TCRdb stores just in-frame clones and leaves some out. The table shows tens of thousands of clones, with roughly 88% occurring only once. The input for sequencing was CD4+ or CD8+ T cells sorted from blood, taken in a trial of the OX40 agonist ivuxolimab. These receptors all stem from an adult with an advanced solid tumor such as melanoma, head and neck, liver or kidney cancer.

The chain joins TRBV14 to TRBJ2-1; D is unclear. This CDR3 is 11 amino acids long. The V end lost 4 bases, the J end lost 4 bases, and 2 bases lay between the germline ends. Germline-derived CDR1 and CDR2 are SGHDN and FVKESK. In DNA form, the CDR3 reads TGTGCCAGCAGCCGTTACAATGAGCAGTTCTTC. Its protein product is CASSRYNEQFF.

The chain uses TRBV29-1 and TRBJ1-1, with 9 bases identical to TRBD1. The CDR3 runs to 13 residues. The germline V gene encodes CDR1 SQVTM and CDR2 ANQGSEA. With V trimmed by 8 bases and J by 4 bases, 8 bases remained unmatched. The CDR3 is CSLAQGAGTEAFF. CDR3 DNA: TGCAGCCTCGCACAGGGGGCGGGCACTGAAGCTTTCTTT.

This sequence joins TRBV7-9 and TRBJ2-5, with D possibly matching TRBD1 (6 bases). The J call is uncertain, as TRBJ2-7 better fits the DNA end. There are 15 residues in the CDR3. CDR1 is SEHNR and CDR2 is FQNEAQ in the germline V gene (reference sequence). The CDR3 region is CASSVSGTHSYEQYF. CDR3 nucleotides: TGTGCCAGCAGCGTCTCCGGGACACACTCCTACGAGCAGTACTTC.

The chain joins TRBV4-1 to TRBJ1-6; D not resolved. Trimming cost V 0 bases and J 8 bases, with 14 bases left between them. Germline V gene data show CDR1 as MGHRA and CDR2 as YSYEKL. The CDR3 length is 16 residues. The CDR3 nucleotides are TGCGCCAGCAGCCAAGAGGGTGGGAAGTGGGATTCACCCCTCCACTTT. This sequence encodes CASSQEGGKWDSPLHF.

V gene TRBV15 combines with J gene TRBJ1-6, with 9 nucleotides matching TRBD1. V gave up 4 bases and J gave up 9 bases; unmatched junction bases: 7. Germline CDR1 and CDR2: LNHNV and YYDKDF (reference sequence). The CDR3 extends over 15 amino acids. As DNA, the CDR3 is TGTGCCACCAGCAAGACAGGGGGACCGTCTTCACCCCTCCACTTT. It is translated as CATSKTGGPSSPLHF.